Listed below are T cell receptor beta chains from one sample, sequenced in a study of T cell repertoires in cytomegalovirus infection. TCRdb redid the calling of the reads with MiXCR, one entry per CDR3 protein. The table records roughly 570,000 distinct CDR3 sequences, roughly 42% of them present only once. These TCRs' antigens remain unknown. This material consisted of cultured PBMCs, taken from culture after CMV antigen stimulation. The receptors stem from a human donor in good health (CMV status not recorded). Some clones in this sample may be carry-over from other donors' samples. CDR3s include the opening cysteine and the closing phenylalanine or tryptophan. A D gene is named only where the DNA matches it firmly. A row's size may be missing; if present it is once, few, many or a size class.

>many|TRBJ2-7|TRBV7-2|NA|12
CASSLGPGEQYF
TGTGCCAGCAGCTTAGGACCCGGGGAGCAGTACTTC
>few|TRBJ2-5|TRBV4-2|TRBD1|16
CASSQEGQGAMETQYF
TGTGCCAGCAGCCAAGAGGGGCAGGGGGCCATGGAGACCCAGTACTTC
>NA|TRBJ2-5|TRBV24-1|NA|15
CATSDSSDSEETQYF
TGTGCCACCAGTGACTCTTCTGATAGTGAAGAGACCCAGTACTTC
>few|TRBJ2-3|TRBV10-2|NA|15
CASSEKGGSADTQYF
TGCGCCAGCAGTGAGAAGGGGGGTTCAGCAGATACGCAGTATTTT
>NA|TRBJ1-5|TRBV6-8|TRBD1|13
CASSGDSHQPQHF
TGTGCCAGCAGTGGGGACAGCCATCAGCCCCAGCATTTT
>few|TRBJ2-1|TRBV7-9|NA|15
CASSSLDLDYNEQFF
TGTGCCAGCAGCTCCCTGGATTTGGATTACAATGAGCAGTTCTTC
>NA|TRBJ2-5|TRBV4-3|TRBD2|18
CTSSQGPGLAPIFETQYF
TGCACCAGCAGCCAAGGACCGGGACTAGCTCCAATTTTTGAGACCCAGTACTTC
>few|TRBJ2-7|TRBV7-2|NA|13
CASSSPRGDEQYF
TGTGCCAGCAGCTCCCCCCGCGGTGACGAGCAGTACTTC
>few|TRBJ1-6|TRBV10-3|NA|13
CAISESTDSPLHF
TGTGCCATCAGTGAGTCGACGGATTCACCCCTCCACTTT
>few|TRBJ1-6|TRBV7-2|TRBD1|17
CASSLVTGTGANSPLHF
TGTGCCAGCAGCTTAGTGACAGGGACAGGGGCTAATTCACCCCTCCACTTT
>NA|TRBJ1-1|TRBV7-6|TRBD1|15
CASRPLTGENTEAFF
TGTGCCAGCAGGCCACTAACAGGGGAGAACACTGAAGCTTTCTTT
>NA|TRBJ1-5|TRBV19|NA|14
CASSIAGAVKPQHF
TGTGCCAGTAGTATAGCCGGGGCGGTGAAGCCCCAGCATTTT
>few|TRBJ1-6|TRBV18|NA|17
CASSPTRAGGHNSPLHF
TGTGCCAGCTCACCAACAAGGGCCGGTGGCCATAATTCACCCCTCCACTTT
>many|TRBJ2-5|TRBV7-2|NA|17
CASSPVGRSSAKETQYF
TGTGCCAGCAGCCCAGTGGGACGGTCCTCAGCTAAAGAGACCCAGTACTTC
>NA|TRBJ2-3|TRBV20-1|NA|14
CSARGSPLPDTQYF
TGCAGTGCTAGAGGCTCCCCGCTCCCAGATACGCAGTATTTT
>NA|TRBJ2-2|TRBV7-2|TRBD2|16
CASSLGSGRASGELFF
TGTGCCAGCAGCTTAGGAAGCGGGAGGGCGAGCGGGGAGCTGTTTTTT
>few|TRBJ2-1|TRBV19|NA|13
CASSMDPIGGQFF
TGTGCCAGTAGTATGGACCCCATAGGAGGGCAGTTCTTC
>many|TRBJ1-6|TRBV7-2|NA|13
CASTLEIGSPLHF
TGTGCCAGCACTCTAGAAATAGGTTCACCCCTCCACTTT
>NA|TRBJ1-1|TRBV20-1|NA|14
CSARDRRGSTEAFF
TGCAGTGCTAGAGATCGAAGGGGGAGCACTGAAGCTTTCTTT
>NA|TRBJ1-3|TRBV29-1|NA|14
CSVEDGFSGNTIYF
TGCAGCGTTGAAGATGGGTTCTCTGGAAACACCATATATTTT
>NA|TRBJ2-1|TRBV11-2|NA|16
CASSLGRGAAYNEQFF
TGTGCCAGCAGCTTAGGTCGGGGGGCGGCCTACAATGAGCAGTTCTTC
>many|TRBJ2-1|TRBV11-2|TRBD1|15
CASSPDRGSYNEQFF
TGTGCCAGCAGCCCCGACAGGGGTTCCTACAATGAGCAGTTCTTC
>NA|TRBJ1-2|TRBV4-1|NA|15
CASSQDGLLGGGYTF
TGCGCCAGCAGCCAAGATGGCCTCCTTGGGGGTGGCTACACCTTC
>NA|TRBJ2-3|TRBV7-2|NA|15
CASRPVGASTDTQYF
TGTGCCAGCAGGCCCGTTGGAGCTAGCACAGATACGCAGTATTTT
>few|TRBJ2-5|TRBV27|NA|16
CASSLWGDTVQETQYF
TGTGCCAGCAGTTTATGGGGGGACACCGTCCAAGAGACCCAGTACTTC
>NA|TRBJ1-3|TRBV29-1|NA|10
CSVEDETIYF
TGCAGCGTTGAAGATGAGACCATATATTTT
>few|TRBJ2-3|TRBV7-8|NA|14
CASSLDGRPGGQYF
TGTGCCAGCAGCTTAGATGGGAGGCCCGGTGGGCAGTATTTT
>NA|TRBJ2-3|TRBV7-2|TRBD2|17
CASSPNGGGGALDTQYF
TGTGCCAGCAGCCCCAACGGGGGCGGGGGGGCCTTAGATACGCAGTATTTT
>NA|TRBJ1-5|TRBV20-1|NA|13
CSALTDSNQPQHF
TGCAGTGCTCTGACAGATAGCAATCAGCCCCAGCATTTT
>NA|TRBJ2-1|TRBV12-5|TRBD2|17
CASGLVLGGSSYNEQFF
TGTGCTAGTGGTTTGGTACTGGGCGGGAGCTCCTACAATGAGCAGTTCTTC
>NA|TRBJ2-1|TRBV7-8|NA|15
CASSFQLADYNEQFF
TGTGCCAGCAGTTTCCAGCTAGCAGACTACAATGAGCAGTTCTTC
>NA|TRBJ2-2|TRBV7-6|TRBD1|17
CASSLGTGGQNTGELFF
TGTGCCAGCAGCTTAGGTACAGGGGGACAGAACACCGGGGAGCTGTTTTTT
>NA|TRBJ2-1|TRBV14|NA|16
CASSHPSGSPYNEQFF
TGTGCCAGCAGCCATCCATCCGGGAGCCCCTACAATGAGCAGTTCTTC
>few|TRBJ2-3|TRBV20-1|NA|12
CSANHYADTQYF
TGCAGTGCTAACCACTATGCAGATACGCAGTATTTT
>many|TRBJ2-1|TRBV7-2|NA|13
CASTFRTVNEQFF
TGTGCCAGCACCTTTCGGACAGTCAATGAGCAGTTCTTC
>NA|TRBJ1-4|TRBV7-9|TRBD1|14
CASSSGGPGEKLFF
TGTGCCAGCAGCTCAGGGGGCCCTGGTGAAAAACTGTTTTTT
>NA|TRBJ2-2|TRBV6-8|TRBD2|17
CASSYGGGSGGTGELFF
TGTGCCAGCAGTTACGGGGGTGGTAGCGGGGGTACCGGGGAGCTGTTTTTT
>NA|TRBJ1-5|TRBV2|TRBD1|13
CASGGTGLQPQHF
TGTGCCTCCGGCGGGACAGGCCTTCAGCCCCAGCATTTT
>few|TRBJ1-4|TRBV3-1|NA|17
CASSPPTGATTNEKLFF
TGTGCCAGCAGCCCACCGACAGGTGCAACCACTAATGAAAAACTGTTTTTT
>NA|TRBJ2-2|TRBV12-3/TRBV12-4|TRBD1|14
CAGREGGAGGELFF
TGTGCCGGTCGGGAAGGGGGCGCCGGCGGGGAGCTGTTTTTT
>few|TRBJ1-1|TRBV12-3/TRBV12-4|NA|13
CASSLGRSFEAFF
TGTGCCAGCAGCCTAGGGAGGTCGTTTGAAGCTTTCTTT
>few|TRBJ2-3|TRBV4-3|NA|17
CASSQDQGFSSTDTQYF
TGCGCCAGCAGCCAAGATCAGGGGTTCTCTAGCACAGATACGCAGTATTTT
>NA|TRBJ1-2|TRBV12-3/TRBV12-4|TRBD1|13
CASRPTGQGTYTF
TGTGCCAGCAGGCCTACGGGACAGGGTACCTACACCTTC
>NA|TRBJ2-7|TRBV7-6|NA|16
CASSLEGRGQTYEQYF
TGTGCCAGCAGCCTAGAAGGGAGGGGACAAACCTACGAGCAGTACTTC
>NA|TRBJ2-1|TRBV7-6|NA|16
CASSPLVNLPNNEQFF
TGTGCCAGCAGCCCTCTGGTTAACTTGCCCAACAATGAGCAGTTCTTC
>NA|TRBJ1-1|TRBV9|NA|17
CASSPGRVPAKRTEAFF
TGTGCCAGCAGCCCTGGAAGGGTCCCCGCGAAGAGAACTGAAGCTTTCTTT
>NA|TRBJ1-1|TRBV5-1|TRBD1|15
CASSSGQGRVTEAFF
TGCGCCAGCAGCTCGGGACAGGGACGGGTCACTGAAGCTTTCTTT
>NA|TRBJ2-7|TRBV20-1|TRBD2|13
CSAAGTRGYEQYF
TGCAGTGCTGCCGGGACTAGAGGGTACGAGCAGTACTTC
>NA|TRBJ1-3|TRBV28|NA|16
CASRPPWGSSGNTIYF
TGTGCCAGCAGGCCGCCTTGGGGGAGCTCTGGAAACACCATATATTTT
>NA|TRBJ1-3|TRBV2|NA|10
CASIGNTIYF
TGTGCCAGCATTGGAAACACCATATATTTT